This T cell receptor beta chain came from a study of T cells in Graves' hyperthyroidism and ophthalmopathy. TCR beta CDR3 regions were amplified from RNA. In the first-round RT-PCR of the TCR CDR3, the HTBI primer set was used. One entry per CDR3 protein, called by TCRdb with MiXCR from the multiplex PCR reads. Counted here are about 360,000 distinct CDR3 sequences, around 13% occurring once; the ten biggest clones make up over 8.5%. The study, taken as a whole, reports: The model identified upcoming ophthalmopathy a median approximately six months ahead of onset.

This clonotype appeared many times. Its antigen is undetermined. The CDR3 loop spans 15 amino acids. With 5 bases removed from V and 1 base from J, the gap between germline ends came to 12 bases. Germline loops: CDR1 SNHLY, CDR2 FYNNEI. Over 18 months, lack of ophthalmopathy progression marked Graves' hyperthyroidism as stable. Sequenced sample: blood. The J gene is TRBJ1-5, the V gene TRBV2; tentatively, D is TRBD1 (5 bases). This clonotype was sampled from a woman aged 18-35 years with Graves' hyperthyroidism. The DNA for the CDR3 is TGTGCCAGCAGTTTGAGTAGGGGAAGCAATCAGCCCCAGCATTTT. Protein product: CASSLSRGSNQPQHF.